This TCR beta chain stems from a study of siplizumab effects on memory and regulatory T cells. This table comes from immunoSEQ multiplex PCR, and its TCRdb copy is limited to in-frame clones, with some not included. The sample records some 81,000 clones, approximately 95% being singletons. The CDR3 sequence is 15 residues long. As for this clone: Its antigen is unknown.

Whole-study results and caveats: Roughly 80-96% of proliferating CD4+ or CD8+ clones lacked an assignable naive or memory phenotype. Tregs that proliferated in siplizumab cultures did not have their suppressive function confirmed. The naive T cell population seemed more diverse than memory cells and seemed a major contributor to the alloresponse. Assignment to unstimulated subsets succeeded for only a minor fraction of the alloreactive clones.

Sample: CD8+ T cells sorted from blood. This chain links TRBV21-1 with TRBJ2-7; TRBD1, the table's D call, lacks a check against the DNA. TRBV21-1 is a listed pseudogene. This receptor was obtained from a human donor in good health. CDR3 amino acids: CASSKEWDRGYEQYF. The CDR3 DNA sequence: TGTGCCAGCAGCAAAGAGTGGGACAGGGGCTACGAGCAGTACTTC.